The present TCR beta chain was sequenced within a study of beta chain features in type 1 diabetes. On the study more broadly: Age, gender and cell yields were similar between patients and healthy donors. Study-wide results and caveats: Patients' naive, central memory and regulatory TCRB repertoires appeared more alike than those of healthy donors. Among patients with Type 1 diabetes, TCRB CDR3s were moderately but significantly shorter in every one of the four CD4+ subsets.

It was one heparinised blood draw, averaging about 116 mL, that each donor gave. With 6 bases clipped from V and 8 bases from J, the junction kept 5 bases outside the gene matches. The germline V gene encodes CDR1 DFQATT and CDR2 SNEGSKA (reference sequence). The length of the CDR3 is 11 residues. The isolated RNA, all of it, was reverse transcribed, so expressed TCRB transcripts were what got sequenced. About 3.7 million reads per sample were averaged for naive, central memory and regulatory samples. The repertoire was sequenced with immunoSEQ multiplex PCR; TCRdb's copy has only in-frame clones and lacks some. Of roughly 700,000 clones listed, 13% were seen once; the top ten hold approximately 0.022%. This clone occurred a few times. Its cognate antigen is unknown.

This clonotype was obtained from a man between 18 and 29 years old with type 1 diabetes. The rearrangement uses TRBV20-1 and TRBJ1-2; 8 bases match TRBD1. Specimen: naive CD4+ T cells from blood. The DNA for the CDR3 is TGCAGTGCCGCCGACAGGGGAGGCTACACCTTC. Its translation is CSAADRGGYTF.